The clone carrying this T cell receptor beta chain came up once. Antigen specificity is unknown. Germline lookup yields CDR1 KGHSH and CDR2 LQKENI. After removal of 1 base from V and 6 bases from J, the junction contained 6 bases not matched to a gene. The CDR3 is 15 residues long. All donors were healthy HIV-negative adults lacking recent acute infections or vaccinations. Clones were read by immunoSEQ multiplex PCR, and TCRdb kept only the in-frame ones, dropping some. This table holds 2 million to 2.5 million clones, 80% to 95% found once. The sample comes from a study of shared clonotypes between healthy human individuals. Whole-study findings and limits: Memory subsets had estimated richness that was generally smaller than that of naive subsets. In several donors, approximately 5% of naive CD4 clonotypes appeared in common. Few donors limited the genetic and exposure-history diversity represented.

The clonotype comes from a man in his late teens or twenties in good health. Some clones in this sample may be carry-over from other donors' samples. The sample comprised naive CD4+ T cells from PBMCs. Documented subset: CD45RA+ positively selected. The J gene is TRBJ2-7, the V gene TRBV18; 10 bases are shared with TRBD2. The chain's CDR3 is CASSPLGLAVGEQYF. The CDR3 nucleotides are TGTGCCAGCTCACCACTAGGACTAGCGGTTGGCGAGCAGTACTTC.